These T cell receptor beta chains were read from a single sample in a study of blood T cell repertoires in COVID-19. Data came from immunoSEQ multiplex PCR; TCRdb stores just in-frame clones and leaves some out. The data show over 55,000 clones, with about 83% seen just once and around a fifth held by the top ten. Sample: peripheral blood. The receptor set was obtained from a woman at least 80 years old with acute or convalescent COVID-19. The CDR3 runs from the conserved cysteine through the conserved F or W.

TRBJ1-3 12 TRBV2 CASSDGQWPVYF
TRBJ1-2 13 TRBV20-1 CSASPPAGAGYTF
TRBJ1-2 15 TRBV3-1/TRBV3-2 CASSPSRQAVYGYTF
TRBJ2-1 18 TRBV24-1 CATSDPTPSGKFVNEQFF
TRBJ1-1 15 TRBV5-1 CASSPSTVSFTEAFF
TRBJ1-2 15 TRBV6-5 CASNPRDTSNYGYTF
TRBJ2-5 17 TRBV2 CASSEALWTSVKETQYF
TRBJ1-2 13 TRBV2 CASRMDRARGYTF
TRBJ2-2 17 TRBV19 CASSRSGALPNTGELFF
TRBJ1-6 12 TRBV5-6 CASSSDNSPLHF
TRBJ2-1 14 TRBV5-1 CASRGLQTYNEQFF
TRBJ1-2 13 TRBV6-2/TRBV6-3 CASSFKPNYGYTF
TRBJ1-2 15 TRBV4-1 CASSQDVSRNYGYTF
TRBJ1-1 14 TRBV3-1/TRBV3-2 CASSRVTGPTEAFF
TRBJ1-3 15 TRBV6-1 CASSEGAHSGNTIYF
TRBJ1-5 15 TRBV28 CASSLLSGYNQPQHF
TRBJ1-5 15 TRBV28 CASSLHRVVHQPQHF
TRBJ2-3 13 TRBV12-5 CASGDPTRDTQYF
TRBJ2-7 13 TRBV19 CASQPDRGAEQYF
TRBJ2-2 15 TRBV5-6 CASSSPGLPTGELFF
TRBJ1-4 15 TRBV21-1 CASSKHRVTNEKLFF
TRBJ1-1 13 TRBV5-1 CASSLGGGREAFF
TRBJ1-1 14 TRBV7-9 CASSLRGSPTEAFF
TRBJ2-2 17 TRBV5-1 CASSSSSGTYNTGELFF
TRBJ2-7 15 TRBV2 CATKRSPAVEYEQYF
TRBJ1-5 16 TRBV28 CASSLQGTLMNQPQHF
TRBJ2-7 13 TRBV6-5 CASTRASSHEQYF
TRBJ1-2 16 TRBV5-1 CASSLRGQGIGYGYTF
TRBJ1-2 13 TRBV7-2 CASSPSAPGGYTF
TRBJ1-6 15 TRBV10-3 CAIKPAGVYNSPLHF
TRBJ2-2 14 TRBV30 CAWSVLAATGELFF
TRBJ1-1 13 TRBV2 CASSAMGQGWAFF
TRBJ2-3 13 TRBV5-1 CASRQEGTSSQYF
TRBJ1-1 13 TRBV19 CASISTGRTEAFF
TRBJ2-5 18 TRBV7-6 CASGRDTGISWRRETQYF
TRBJ2-1 14 TRBV11-1 CASSLRLGYNEQFF
TRBJ2-1 13 TRBV5-1 CASRRQNYNEQFF
TRBJ2-3 11 TRBV10-3 CAISSADTQYF
TRBJ2-1 11 TRBV12-3/TRBV12-4 CASSQNNEQFF
TRBJ2-3 19 TRBV7-2 CASSLEVLAGGTSTDTQYF
TRBJ2-5 15 TRBV19 CASSPSWGQGQTQYF
TRBJ2-3 14 TRBV5-4 CASSSFRDTDTQYF
TRBJ2-5 17 TRBV5-1 CASSLGISGGNEETQYF
TRBJ2-1 15 TRBV7-6 CASSLATGLYNEQFF
TRBJ2-7 15 TRBV27 CASTLTGAGTYEQYF
TRBJ1-4 14 TRBV5-4 CASSRQGAGEKLFF
TRBJ2-7 14 TRBV13 CASSLRAGVPEQYF
TRBJ2-1 12 TRBV3-1/TRBV3-2 CAGGGGAGGLFF
TRBJ2-7 13 TRBV6-6 CASSYSGSYEQYF